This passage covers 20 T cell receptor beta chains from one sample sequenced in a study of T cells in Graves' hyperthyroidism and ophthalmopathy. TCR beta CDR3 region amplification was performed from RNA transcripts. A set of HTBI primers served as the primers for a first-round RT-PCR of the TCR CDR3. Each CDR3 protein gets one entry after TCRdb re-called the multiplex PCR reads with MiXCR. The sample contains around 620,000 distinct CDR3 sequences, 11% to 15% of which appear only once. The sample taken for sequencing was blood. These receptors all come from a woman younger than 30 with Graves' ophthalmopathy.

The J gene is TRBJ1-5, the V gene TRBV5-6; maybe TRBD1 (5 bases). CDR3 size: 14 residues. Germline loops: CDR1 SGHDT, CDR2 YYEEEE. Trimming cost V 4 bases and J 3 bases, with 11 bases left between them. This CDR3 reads CASSRAGTNQPQHF. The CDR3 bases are TGTGCCAGCAGCCGAGCAGGGACCAATCAGCCCCAGCATTTT. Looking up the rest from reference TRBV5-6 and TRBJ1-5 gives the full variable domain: DAGVTQSPTHLIKTRGQQVTLRCSPKSGHDTVSWYQQALGQGPQFIFQYYEEEERQRGNFPDRFSGHQFPNYSSELNVNALLLGDSALYLCASSRAGTNQPQHFGDGTRLSIL.

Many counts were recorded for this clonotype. For the CDR3, the DNA is TGTGCCAGCAGTTTAAGGTCCAGGGTAGCGGGAATTTACAATGAGCAGTTCTTC. Translated, it gives CASSLRSRVAGIYNEQFF. The chain couples TRBV28 to TRBJ2-1, with TRBD2 matching 8 bases. The CDR3 is 18 residues long. V lost 2 bases to trimming and J lost 4 bases; unmatched junction nucleotides: 13. Germline loops: CDR1 MDHEN, CDR2 SYDVKM.

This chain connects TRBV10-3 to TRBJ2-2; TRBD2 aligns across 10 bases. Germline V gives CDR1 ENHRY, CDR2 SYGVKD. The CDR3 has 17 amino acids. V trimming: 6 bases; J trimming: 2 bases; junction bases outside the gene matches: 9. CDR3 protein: CAIRGASGSVNTGELFF. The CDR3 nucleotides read TGTGCCATCAGAGGAGCTAGCGGGAGCGTAAACACCGGGGAGCTGTTTTTT.

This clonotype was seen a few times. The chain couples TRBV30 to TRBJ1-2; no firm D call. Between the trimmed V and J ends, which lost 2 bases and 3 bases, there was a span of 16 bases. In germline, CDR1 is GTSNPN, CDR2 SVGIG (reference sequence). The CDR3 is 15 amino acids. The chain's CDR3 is CAWSPWPQGYYGYTF. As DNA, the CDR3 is TGTGCCTGGAGTCCATGGCCCCAAGGTTACTATGGCTACACCTTC.

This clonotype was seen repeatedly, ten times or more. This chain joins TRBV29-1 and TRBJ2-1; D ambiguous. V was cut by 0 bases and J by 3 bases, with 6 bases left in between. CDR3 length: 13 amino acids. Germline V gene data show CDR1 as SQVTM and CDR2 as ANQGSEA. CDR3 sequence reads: CSVEDNSYNEQFF. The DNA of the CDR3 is TGCAGCGTTGAAGATAACAGCTACAATGAGCAGTTCTTC.

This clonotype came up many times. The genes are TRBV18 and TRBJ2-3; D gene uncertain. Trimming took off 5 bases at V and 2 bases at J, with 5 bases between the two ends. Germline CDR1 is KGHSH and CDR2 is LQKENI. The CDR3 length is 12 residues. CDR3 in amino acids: CASSANTDTQYF. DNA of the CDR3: TGTGCCAGCTCAGCAAACACAGATACGCAGTATTTT.

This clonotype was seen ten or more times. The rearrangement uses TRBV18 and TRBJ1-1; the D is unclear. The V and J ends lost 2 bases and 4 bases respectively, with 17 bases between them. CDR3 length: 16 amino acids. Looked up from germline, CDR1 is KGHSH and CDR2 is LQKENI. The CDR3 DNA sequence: TGTGCCAGCTCACCAAGAGAGGGCCCGCATGTCACTGAAGCTTTCTTT. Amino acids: CASSPREGPHVTEAFF.

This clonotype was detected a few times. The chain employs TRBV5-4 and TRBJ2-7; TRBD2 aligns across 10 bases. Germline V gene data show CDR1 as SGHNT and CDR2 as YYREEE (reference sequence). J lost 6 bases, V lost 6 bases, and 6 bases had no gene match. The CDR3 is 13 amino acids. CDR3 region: CASTLAGDGEQYF. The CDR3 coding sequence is TGTGCCAGCACTCTAGCGGGAGATGGCGAGCAGTACTTC.

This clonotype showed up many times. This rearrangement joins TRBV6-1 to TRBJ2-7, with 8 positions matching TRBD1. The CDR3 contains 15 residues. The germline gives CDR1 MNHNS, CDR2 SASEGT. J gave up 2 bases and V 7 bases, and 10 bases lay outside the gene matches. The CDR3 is CASKISGTGTYEQYF. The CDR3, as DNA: TGTGCCAGCAAGATCTCCGGGACAGGAACCTACGAGCAGTACTTC.

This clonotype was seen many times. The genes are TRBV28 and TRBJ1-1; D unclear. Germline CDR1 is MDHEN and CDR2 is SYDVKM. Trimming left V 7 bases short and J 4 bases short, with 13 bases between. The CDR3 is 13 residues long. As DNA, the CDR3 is TGTGCCAGCACCTCCTTTCTCGGCACTGAAGCTTTCTTT. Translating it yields CASTSFLGTEAFF.

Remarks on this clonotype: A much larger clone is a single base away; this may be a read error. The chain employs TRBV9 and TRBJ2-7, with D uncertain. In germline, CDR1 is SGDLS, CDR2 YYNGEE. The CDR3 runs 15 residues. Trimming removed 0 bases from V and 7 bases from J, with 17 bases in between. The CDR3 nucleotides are TGTGCCAGCAGCGTAGATGGCGGCAGCACCAGTGAGCAGTACTTC. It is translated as CASSVDGGSTSEQYF.

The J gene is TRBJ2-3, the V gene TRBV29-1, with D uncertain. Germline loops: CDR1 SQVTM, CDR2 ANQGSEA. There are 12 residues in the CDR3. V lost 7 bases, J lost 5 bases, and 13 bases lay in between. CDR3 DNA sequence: TGCAGCGAGAGTACAGCCGGAGATACGCAGTATTTT. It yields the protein CSESTAGDTQYF.

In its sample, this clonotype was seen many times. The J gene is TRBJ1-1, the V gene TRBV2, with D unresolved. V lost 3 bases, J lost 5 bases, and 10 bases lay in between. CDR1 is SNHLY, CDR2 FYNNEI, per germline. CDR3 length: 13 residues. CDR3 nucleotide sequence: TGTGCCAGCAGTGATTTAAGAGTTACTGAAGCTTTCTTT. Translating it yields CASSDLRVTEAFF.

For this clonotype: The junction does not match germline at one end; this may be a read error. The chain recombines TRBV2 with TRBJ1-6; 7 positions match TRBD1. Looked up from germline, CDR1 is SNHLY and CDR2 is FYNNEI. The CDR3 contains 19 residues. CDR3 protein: CASSAGQSQGGSYSSPLHF. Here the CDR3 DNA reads TGTGCCAGCAGCGCGGGACAGTCCCAAGGAGGCTCCTATAGTTCACCCCTCCACTTT. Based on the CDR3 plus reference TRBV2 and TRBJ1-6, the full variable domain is EPEVTQTPSHQVTQMGQEVILRCVPISNHLYFYWYRQILGQKVEFLVSFYNNEISEKSEIFDDQFSVERPDGSNFTLKIRSTKLEDSAMYFCASSAGQSQGGSYSSPLHFGNGTRLTVT.

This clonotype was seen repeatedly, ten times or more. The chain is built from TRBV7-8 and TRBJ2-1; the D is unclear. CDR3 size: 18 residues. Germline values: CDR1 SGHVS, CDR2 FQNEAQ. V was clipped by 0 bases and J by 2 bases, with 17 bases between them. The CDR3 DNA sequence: TGTGCCAGCAGCTTAGCGTCCCCGGGCAGGTGGGCCTACAATGAGCAGTTCTTC. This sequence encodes CASSLASPGRWAYNEQFF.

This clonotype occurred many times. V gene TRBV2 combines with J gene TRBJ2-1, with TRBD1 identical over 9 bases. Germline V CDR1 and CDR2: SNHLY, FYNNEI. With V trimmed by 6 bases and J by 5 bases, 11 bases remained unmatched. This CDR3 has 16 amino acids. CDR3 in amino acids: CASRTTGGGLDNEQFF. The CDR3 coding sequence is TGTGCCAGCAGGACTACAGGGGGCGGGCTTGACAATGAGCAGTTCTTC.

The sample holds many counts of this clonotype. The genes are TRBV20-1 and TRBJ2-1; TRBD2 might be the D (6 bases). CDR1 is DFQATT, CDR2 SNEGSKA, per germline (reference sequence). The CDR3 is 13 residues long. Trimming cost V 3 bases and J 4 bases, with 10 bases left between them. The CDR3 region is CSARTGSYNEQFF. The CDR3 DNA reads TGCAGTGCTAGGACCGGGAGTTACAATGAGCAGTTCTTC.

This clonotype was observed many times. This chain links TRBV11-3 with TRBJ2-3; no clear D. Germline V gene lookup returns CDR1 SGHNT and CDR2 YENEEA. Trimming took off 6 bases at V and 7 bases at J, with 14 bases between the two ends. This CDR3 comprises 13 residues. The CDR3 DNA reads TGTGCCAGCAGTCACTGGAGAGCTTATACGCAGTATTTT. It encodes CASSHWRAYTQYF. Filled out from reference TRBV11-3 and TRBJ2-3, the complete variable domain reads EAGVVQSPRYKIIEKKQPVAFWCNPISGHNTLYWYLQNLGQGPELLIRYENEEAVDDSQLPKDRFSAERLKGVDSTLKIQPAELGDSAVYLCASSHWRAYTQYFGPGTRLTVL.

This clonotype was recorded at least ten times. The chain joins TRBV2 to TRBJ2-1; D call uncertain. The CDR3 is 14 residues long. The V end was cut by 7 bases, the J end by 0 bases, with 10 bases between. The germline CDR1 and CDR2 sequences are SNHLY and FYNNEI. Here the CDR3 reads CASIGRNSYNEQFF. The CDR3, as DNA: TGTGCCAGCATCGGACGGAACTCCTACAATGAGCAGTTCTTC.

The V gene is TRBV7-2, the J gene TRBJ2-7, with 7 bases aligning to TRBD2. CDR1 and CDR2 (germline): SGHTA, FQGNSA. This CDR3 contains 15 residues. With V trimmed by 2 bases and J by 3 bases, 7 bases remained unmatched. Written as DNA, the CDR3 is TGTGCCAGCAGCTTAAGGGCGGGAGTGGGCTACGAGCAGTACTTC. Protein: CASSLRAGVGYEQYF.